The clone carrying this TCR beta chain was seen ten or more times. MiXCR, applied by TCRdb to the 5' RACE reads, yields one record per CDR3 protein. Found here are 60,000 to 75,000 distinct CDR3 sequences, about 17% of them singletons; the top ten hold around 4.6%. This record comes from a study of T cells of healthy individuals. V lost 3 bases to trimming and J lost 10 bases, with 10 bases between them. The germline CDR1 and CDR2 sequences are ENHRY and SYGVKD. The CDR3 contains 12 residues. The TCR was taken from a human donor in good health. The rearrangement joins TRBV10-3 to TRBJ2-4; D is perhaps TRBD1 (5 bases). CDR3 sequence: CAISDSQGIQYF. The DNA for the CDR3 is TGTGCCATCAGTGATTCCCAGGGTATTCAGTACTTC.